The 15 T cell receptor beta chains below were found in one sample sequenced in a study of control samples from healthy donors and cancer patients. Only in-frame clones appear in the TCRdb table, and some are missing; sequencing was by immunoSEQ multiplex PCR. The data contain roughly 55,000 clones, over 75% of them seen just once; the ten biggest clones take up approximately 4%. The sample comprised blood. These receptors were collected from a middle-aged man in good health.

CDR3 amino acids: CASSPGLAESREFF. The CDR3 DNA reads as TGTGCCAGTTCACCGGGACTAGCGGAGAGCAGGGAGTTCTTC. This rearrangement joins TRBV19 to TRBJ2-1; TRBD2 matches 11 bases. This CDR3 region has 14 residues. The germline V gene has CDR1 LNHDA and CDR2 SQIVND (reference sequence). Trimming removed 8 bases from V and 14 bases from J; junction bases left unmatched: 14.

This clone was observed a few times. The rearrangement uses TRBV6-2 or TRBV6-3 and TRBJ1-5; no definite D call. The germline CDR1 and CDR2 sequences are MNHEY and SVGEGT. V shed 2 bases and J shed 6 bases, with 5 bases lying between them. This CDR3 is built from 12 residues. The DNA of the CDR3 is TGTGCCAGCAGTTACCCCGGTCAGCCCCAGCATTTT. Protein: CASSYPGQPQHF.

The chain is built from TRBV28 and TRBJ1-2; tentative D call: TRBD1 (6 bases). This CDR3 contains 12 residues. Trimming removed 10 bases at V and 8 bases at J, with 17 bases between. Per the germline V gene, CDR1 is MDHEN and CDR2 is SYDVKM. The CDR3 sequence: CATVGGKGGYTF. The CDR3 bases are TGTGCCACGGTAGGGGGTAAAGGGGGCTACACCTTC.

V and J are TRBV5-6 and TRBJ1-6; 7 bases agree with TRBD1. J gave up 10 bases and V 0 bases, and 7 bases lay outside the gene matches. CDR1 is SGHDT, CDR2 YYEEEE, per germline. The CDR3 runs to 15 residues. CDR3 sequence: CASSLGGGQRSPLHF. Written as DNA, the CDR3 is TGTGCCAGCAGCTTGGGGGGGGGACAGCGATCACCCCTCCACTTT.

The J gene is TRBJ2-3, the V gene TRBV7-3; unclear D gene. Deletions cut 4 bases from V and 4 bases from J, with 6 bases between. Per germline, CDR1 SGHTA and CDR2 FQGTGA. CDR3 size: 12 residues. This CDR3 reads CASSYTPDTQYF. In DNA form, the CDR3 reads TGTGCCAGCAGCTATACTCCAGATACGCAGTATTTT. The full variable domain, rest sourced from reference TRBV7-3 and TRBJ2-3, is GAGVSQTPSNKVTEKGKYVELRCDPISGHTALYWYRQSLGQGPEFLIYFQGTGAADDSGLPNDRFFAVRPEGSVSTLKIQRTERGDSAVYLCASSYTPDTQYFGPGTRLTVL.

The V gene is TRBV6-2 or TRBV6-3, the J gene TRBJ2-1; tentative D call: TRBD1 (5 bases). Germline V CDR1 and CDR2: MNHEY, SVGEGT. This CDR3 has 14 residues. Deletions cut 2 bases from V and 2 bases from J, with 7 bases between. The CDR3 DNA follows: TGTGCCAGCAGTTACGTACAGGCCTACAATGAGCAGTTCTTC. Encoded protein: CASSYVQAYNEQFF.

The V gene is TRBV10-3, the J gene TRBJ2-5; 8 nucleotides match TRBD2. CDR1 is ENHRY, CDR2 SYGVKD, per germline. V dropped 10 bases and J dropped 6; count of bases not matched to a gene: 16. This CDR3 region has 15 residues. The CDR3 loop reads CATRSESGGPQTQYF. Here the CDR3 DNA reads TGTGCCACCCGAAGTGAGTCGGGAGGGCCGCAGACCCAGTACTTC.

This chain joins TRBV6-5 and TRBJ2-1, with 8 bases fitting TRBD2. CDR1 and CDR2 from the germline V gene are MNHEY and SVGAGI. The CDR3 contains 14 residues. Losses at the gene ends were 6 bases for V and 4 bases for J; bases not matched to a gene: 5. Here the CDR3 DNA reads TGTGCCAGCAGAGGACTAGCCTCATACAATGAGCAGTTCTTC. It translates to CASRGLASYNEQFF.

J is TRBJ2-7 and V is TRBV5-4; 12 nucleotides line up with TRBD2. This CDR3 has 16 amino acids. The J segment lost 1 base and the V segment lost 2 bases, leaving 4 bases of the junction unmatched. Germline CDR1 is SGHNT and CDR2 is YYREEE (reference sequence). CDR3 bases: TGTGCCAGCAGCTTAGCACTAGCGGGAGGATCCTACGAGCAGTACTTC. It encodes CASSLALAGGSYEQYF.

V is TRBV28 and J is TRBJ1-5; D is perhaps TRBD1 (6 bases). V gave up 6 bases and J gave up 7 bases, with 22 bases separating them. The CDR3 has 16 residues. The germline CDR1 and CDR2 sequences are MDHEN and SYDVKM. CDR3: CASRGAETGPGQPQHF. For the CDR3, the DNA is TGTGCCAGCAGGGGGGCAGAAACAGGGCCGGGCCAGCCCCAGCATTTT.

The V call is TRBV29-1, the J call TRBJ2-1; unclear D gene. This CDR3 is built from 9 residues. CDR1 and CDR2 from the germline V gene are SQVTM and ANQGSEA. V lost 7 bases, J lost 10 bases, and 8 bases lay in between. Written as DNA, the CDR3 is TGCAGCGCCGACTGGGAGCAGTTCTTC. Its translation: CSADWEQFF.

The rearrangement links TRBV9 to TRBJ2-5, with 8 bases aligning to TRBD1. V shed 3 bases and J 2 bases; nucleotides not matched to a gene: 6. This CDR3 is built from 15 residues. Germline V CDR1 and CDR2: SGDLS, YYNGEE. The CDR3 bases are TGTGCCAGCAGCGGCCAGGGGGCAAGACAAGAGACCCAGTACTTC. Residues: CASSGQGARQETQYF.

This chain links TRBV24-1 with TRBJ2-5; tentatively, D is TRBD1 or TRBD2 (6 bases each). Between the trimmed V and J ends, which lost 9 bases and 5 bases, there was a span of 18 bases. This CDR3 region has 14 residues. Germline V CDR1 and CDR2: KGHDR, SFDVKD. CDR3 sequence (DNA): TGTGCCACCGCTGGGGGGCCAGGTGGGGAGACCCAGTACTTC. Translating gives CATAGGPGGETQYF.

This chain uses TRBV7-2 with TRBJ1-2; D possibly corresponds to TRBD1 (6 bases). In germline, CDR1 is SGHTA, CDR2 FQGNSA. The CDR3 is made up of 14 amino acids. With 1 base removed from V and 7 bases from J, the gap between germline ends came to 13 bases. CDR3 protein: CASSLGLQGPGYTF. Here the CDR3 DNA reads TGTGCCAGCAGCTTAGGATTACAGGGTCCTGGCTACACCTTC.

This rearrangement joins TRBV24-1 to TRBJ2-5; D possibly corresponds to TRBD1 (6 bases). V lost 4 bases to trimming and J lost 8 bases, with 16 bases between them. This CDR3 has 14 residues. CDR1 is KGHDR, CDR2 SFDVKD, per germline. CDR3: CATSDRLWGPTQYF. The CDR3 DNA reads TGTGCCACCAGTGACCGTCTGTGGGGGCCTACCCAGTACTTC.